This TCR beta chain stems from a study of T-cell memory formation after mild COVID-19 (dated by TCRdb to about 2021). A note on the overall study: TCR sequence clusters from the two donors were found to be largely donor specific. Longitudinal TCRalpha and TCRbeta repertoire sequencing tracked T-cell clones expanding and contracting after mild COVID-19 in two donors. The cohort was made up of two young adult volunteers, one female and one male, who were previously healthy.

This clonotype was counted a few times. The specificity of this receptor is unknown. Nothing much larger sits one base from this clone, and base qualities are not available. The sequencing machine was an Illumina NovaSeq 6000. TCRalpha and TCRbeta cDNA libraries were constructed by 5'RACE with constant-segment primers, with sample barcodes and unique molecular identifiers being introduced. Trizol reagent was used to extract RNA from every sample. Amplification of the libraries took two PCR steps, and the second step added a second sample barcode plus Illumina TruSeq adapters. Sequencing of libraries was performed on an Illumina NovaSeq with 2 x 150 bp paired-end reads. Per the source publication's procedure: Demultiplexing of reads and collapsing into UMI-guided consensus sequences were performed with migec v1.2.7. Using mixcr v2.1.11, UMI consensuses were aligned to TRA and TRB V and J templates and then assembled into clonotypes. Expanded or contracted clonotypes were those called significant by both edgeR and NoisET, with noise models trained on biological replicates. For edgeR calls, the cutoffs were a false discovery rate-adjusted p below 0.01 and a log2 fold-change threshold of 1. As an exploratory analysis of dynamics, PCA with hierarchical clustering was applied to max-normalized trajectories of the 1000 most abundant clonotypes. Each responding clone was given a CD4 or CD8 phenotype based on the CD4+ and CD8+ repertoires, which had been sequenced separately. Through fastp at Q25 and MiXCR, TCRdb rebuilt clones from the public reads, retaining in-frame beta chains. CDR3 protein duplicates are merged, each entry listing the most common genes and DNA. The V and J calls here are based on TCRdb, not the publication. In this sample the table shows fewer than 700,000 distinct CDR3 sequences, roughly 18% of which occur a single time. The top ten constitute 12% of the sample.

PBMCs were isolated by Ficoll-Paque density gradient centrifugation. General findings and caveats noted by the study authors: Only a couple of mild cases were covered by the study, and larger cohorts that include severe cases with pre-infection samples were considered necessary. Contracting CD4+ clones were located mainly in the CM and EM memory subsets, whereas CD8+ clones were found to be enriched in EMRA. Some responding clones were found in pre-infection memory, which suggests that pre-existing cross-reactive memory T cells took part in the SARS-CoV-2 response. The second-wave clones that peaked on day 37 were not confirmed to be SARS-CoV-2 specific. Balanced CD4/CD8 phenotypes were observed for clones contracting from day 15 to 85, whereas a bias towards CD4+ was observed for a second wave of clones expanding from day 15 to 37.

The germline V gene (reference sequence) supplies CDR1 DFQATT and CDR2 SNEGSKA. Trimming accounts for 1 base at V and 8 bases at J, while the number of junction bases matched to no gene is 8. Counted from cysteine to phenylalanine, this CDR3 has 15 amino acids. Only the CDR3 part of the read is kept: 45 bases, read in frame from the first base. Material for sequencing was PBMCs or a T cell subset sorted from them (not recorded which). The chain is made from TRBV20-1 and TRBJ1-6; TRBD1 aligns with 7 central bases. The clonotype comes from an adult woman who had mild COVID-19 (a few samples of this study predate the infection). The sample titles of this study are shuffled in the database, so cell type and time point are left out; the donor was told from shared clones. The DNA reads TGCAGTGCTAGAGCCCTGGGGACAGCGGATTCACCCCTCCACTTT. Its translation reads: CSARALGTADSPLHF.